The T cell receptor beta chain described here comes from a study of cytomegalovirus exposure and HLA in healthy donors. Study-level findings and limits: In a later analysis, across HLA loci, associated TCR counts were highest for DRB1, lowest for HLA-C.

CDR1 SSHAT and CDR2 FNYEAQ come from the germline V gene (reference sequence). This CDR3 has 15 residues. This clone appeared a few times. Its matching antigen is unknown. At one end the junction does not follow the germline gene, possibly because of a read error. 60 Vbeta and 13 Jbeta primers were used in PCR. This table comes from immunoSEQ multiplex PCR, and its TCRdb copy is limited to in-frame clones, with some not included. Of 120,000 to 150,000 clones in the sample, over 80% were seen once. Sample: PBMCs. The source of this sequence is a female donor in good health and CMV-seronegative. The V call is TRBV7-7, the J call TRBJ2-5, with 10 bases aligning to TRBD1. CDR3 protein: CASSLDRGLDRTQYF. The CDR3 region has the DNA TGTGCTAGCAGCTTAGACAGGGGGCTTGACCGGACCCAGTACTTC.